The 30 T cell receptor beta chains reported below all come from one sample, sequenced in a study of blood T cell repertoires in COVID-19. The method was immunoSEQ multiplex PCR; TCRdb's version includes in-frame clones alone and lacks a portion of them. The sample consists of some 120,000 clones, around nine tenths of them appearing once. Sample: peripheral blood. These receptors all come from a man aged 35-49 years with acute or convalescent COVID-19.

The chain joins TRBV4-3 to TRBJ2-3, with 8 bases matching TRBD1. Germline trimming cut 1 base from V and 5 bases from J; bases unmatched to any gene: 5. This CDR3 contains 15 residues. Germline CDR1 is LGHNA and CDR2 is YSLEER. The CDR3 reads CASSQAGTGQDTQYF. DNA for the CDR3: TGCGCCAGCAGCCAAGCCGGGACAGGACAAGATACGCAGTATTTT.

This chain links TRBV4-3 with TRBJ1-1, with a tentative D call TRBD1 (5 bases). Per germline, CDR1 LGHNA and CDR2 YSLEER. Trimming shortened V by 6 bases and J by 5 bases, and 13 bases separated the two germline ends. The CDR3 extends over 13 amino acids. The DNA of the CDR3 is TGCGCCAGCAGTCACGTGGGGGGGACTGAAGCTTTCTTT. Translation: CASSHVGGTEAFF.

The CDR3: CASSRSDGEKLFF. In nucleotides, the CDR3 is TGTGCCAGCAGCCGGTCCGACGGGGAAAAACTGTTTTTT. V and J are TRBV5-4 and TRBJ1-4; D call uncertain. Germline V gene sequence: CDR1 SGHNT, CDR2 YYREEE (reference sequence). Trimming pared 4 bases from V and 8 bases from J, leaving 12 bases between. The CDR3 is made up of 13 amino acids.

The J gene is TRBJ2-7, the V gene TRBV7-8, with 8 bases fitting TRBD2. V lost 5 bases and J lost 0; bases outside the gene matches: 9. The CDR3 runs to 16 residues. Germline CDR1 reads SGHVS; CDR2 reads FQNEAQ. The CDR3 DNA follows: TGTGCCAGCAGCCACCCACAGCGGGGGCTCTCCTACGAGCAGTACTTC. Translating gives CASSHPQRGLSYEQYF.

The gene calls are TRBV7-3 and TRBJ1-1; D is uncertain. Germline V gives CDR1 SGHTA, CDR2 FQGTGA. The CDR3 contains 15 residues. Trimming removed 2 bases at V and 1 base at J, with 11 bases between. This chain's CDR3 is CASSLQLGRNTEAFF. The DNA of the CDR3 is TGTGCCAGCAGCTTACAGTTGGGCAGGAACACTGAAGCTTTCTTT.

The chain uses TRBV2 and TRBJ2-2; possibly TRBD2 for D (7 bases). Germline V lookup: CDR1 SNHLY, CDR2 FYNNEI. The CDR3 length is 14 residues. V was trimmed by 7 bases and J by 5 bases, leaving 14 bases between them. The CDR3 region is CASKGGARTGELFF. The CDR3 DNA reads as TGTGCCAGCAAAGGGGGGGCGCGGACCGGGGAGCTGTTTTTT. The full variable domain, in which reference TRBV2 and TRBJ2-2 provide the parts outside the CDR3, is EPEVTQTPSHQVTQMGQEVILRCVPISNHLYFYWYRQILGQKVEFLVSFYNNEISEKSEIFDDQFSVERPDGSNFTLKIRSTKLEDSAMYFCASKGGARTGELFFGEGSRLTVL.

V is TRBV30 and J is TRBJ1-1; 8 bases are a match to TRBD1. The CDR3 sequence is 16 residues long. Germline V lookup: CDR1 GTSNPN, CDR2 SVGIG (reference sequence). V gave up 2 bases and J gave up 5 bases; unmatched junction bases: 13. The CDR3 bases are TGTGCCTGGAGTCCCATTGACCGGGACAGGTGGACTGAAGCTTTCTTT. Residues: CAWSPIDRDRWTEAFF.

The chain uses TRBV7-9 and TRBJ2-3; 13 bases are a match to TRBD2. Germline lookup yields CDR1 SEHNR and CDR2 FQNEAQ (reference sequence). The CDR3 consists of 14 residues. Unmatched junction bases numbered 1, after V lost 8 bases and J lost 2 bases. The CDR3 nucleotides read TGTGCCAGCGGGACTAGCGGGAACACAGATACGCAGTATTTT. Translation gives CASGTSGNTDTQYF.

The rearrangement joins TRBV9 to TRBJ2-1; D is unresolved. This CDR3 has 15 residues. CDR1 is SGDLS and CDR2 is YYNGEE in the germline V gene. Trimming pared 1 base from V and 2 bases from J, leaving 10 bases between. This CDR3 reads CASSVNADTYNEQFF. CDR3 bases: TGTGCCAGCAGCGTAAATGCGGATACCTACAATGAGCAGTTCTTC.

This clone was detected a few times. The chain joins TRBV9 to TRBJ1-4; D is undetermined. The germline V gene has CDR1 SGDLS and CDR2 YYNGEE. CDR3 length: 14 amino acids. The V end lost 0 bases, the J end lost 8 bases, and 11 bases lay between the germline ends. This CDR3 is CASSVGGRREKLFF. The CDR3 DNA reads as TGTGCCAGCAGCGTAGGCGGGAGGCGGGAAAAACTGTTTTTT. Complete variable domain (other parts from reference TRBV9 and TRBJ1-4): DSGVTQTPKHLITATGQRVTLRCSPRSGDLSVYWYQQSLDQGLQFLIQYYNGEERAKGNILERFSAQQFPDLHSELNLSSLELGDSALYFCASSVGGRREKLFFGSGTQLSVL.

This clone was counted once. The rearrangement joins TRBV6-5 to TRBJ1-5, with D perhaps matching TRBD1 (6 bases). Germline V gene sequence: CDR1 MNHEY, CDR2 SVGAGI. The CDR3 covers 15 residues. V was cut by 7 bases and J by 3 bases, with 16 bases left in between. The CDR3 DNA reads TGTGCCAGCATTTTAGGGACAACCTACAATCAGCCCCAGCATTTT. It translates to CASILGTTYNQPQHF.

The genes are TRBV7-6 and TRBJ2-1, with 14 bases that match TRBD2. This CDR3 region has 15 residues. Per germline, CDR1 SGHVS and CDR2 FNYEAQ. V was clipped by 4 bases and J by 6 bases; unmatched bases: 2. The CDR3 coding sequence is TGTGCCAGCAGCTATGGGACTAGCGGGAGCAATGAGCAGTTCTTC. Translated, it gives CASSYGTSGSNEQFF.

A single count supports this clone. The J gene is TRBJ1-1, the V gene TRBV19; no firm D call. This CDR3 has 15 residues. Deletions cut 0 bases from V and 1 base from J, with 9 bases between. Germline CDR1 LNHDA, CDR2 SQIVND (reference sequence). The CDR3 is CASSIESSGNTEAFF. The DNA for the CDR3 is TGTGCCAGTAGTATAGAGTCCAGCGGGAACACTGAAGCTTTCTTT. The full variable domain, with the rest looked up from reference TRBV19 and TRBJ1-1, is DGGITQSPKYLFRKEGQNVTLSCEQNLNHDAMYWYRQDPGQGLRLIYYSQIVNDFQKGDIAEGYSVSREKKESFPLTVTSAQKNPTAFYLCASSIESSGNTEAFFGQGTRLTVV.

The chain is built from TRBV5-1 and TRBJ2-2; D may be TRBD1 (6 bases). V lost 4 bases and J lost 6, with 13 bases in between. Germline lookup yields CDR1 SGHRS and CDR2 YFSETQ. The CDR3 spans 14 residues. The CDR3 sequence: CASSPQGVAGELFF. The CDR3, as DNA: TGCGCCAGCAGCCCACAGGGAGTGGCCGGGGAGCTGTTTTTT.

This chain joins TRBV5-1 and TRBJ1-1, with D uncertain. Germline V gives CDR1 SGHRS, CDR2 YFSETQ. Trimming pared 0 bases from V and 1 base from J, leaving 4 bases between. The CDR3 has 13 amino acids. The CDR3 region is CASSLAPNTEAFF. CDR3 sequence (DNA): TGCGCCAGCAGCTTGGCTCCGAACACTGAAGCTTTCTTT.

The V and J genes are TRBV4-2 and TRBJ1-6, with D maybe TRBD1 (6 bases). The V and J ends lost 8 bases and 5 bases respectively, with 13 bases between them. The germline V gene encodes CDR1 LGHNA and CDR2 YNFKEQ. The CDR3 extends over 14 amino acids. This chain's CDR3 is CASCGGRNNSPLHF. DNA for the CDR3: TGTGCCAGCTGCGGGGGCCGCAATAATTCACCCCTCCACTTT.

This chain joins TRBV27 and TRBJ2-7, with 9 positions matching TRBD2. Per the germline V gene, CDR1 is MNHEY and CDR2 is SMNVEV (reference sequence). The CDR3 length is 17 residues. Unmatched junction bases numbered 18, after V lost 6 bases and J lost 6 bases. CDR3 nucleotide sequence: TGTGCCAGCAGACCTTTGGGGACACAAGGACTAGCGTCCGAGCAGTACTTC. The encoded protein is CASRPLGTQGLASEQYF.

This sequence joins TRBV6-6 and TRBJ1-4, with TRBD1 identical over 8 bases. V gave up 5 bases and J gave up 0 bases; unmatched junction bases: 5. Germline-derived CDR1 and CDR2 are MNHNY and SVGAGI (reference sequence). This CDR3 contains 16 residues. Written as DNA, the CDR3 is TGTGCCAGCAGTGCGACAGGGGCGCCAACTAATGAAAAACTGTTTTTT. It yields the protein CASSATGAPTNEKLFF.

The J gene is TRBJ2-2, the V gene TRBV5-1; D is possibly TRBD1 (6 bases). Germline V gives CDR1 SGHRS, CDR2 YFSETQ. Trimming left V 0 bases short and J 2 bases short, with 11 bases between. The CDR3 length is 16 residues. The CDR3 DNA reads TGCGCCAGCAGCTTGGCCGCAGGGGCCAACACCGGGGAGCTGTTTTTT. It translates to CASSLAAGANTGELFF.

CDR3 DNA sequence: TGTGCCAGCAGCCTTGGACGGGGGGCCGGGGAGCTGTTTTTT. Encoded protein: CASSLGRGAGELFF. This rearrangement joins TRBV3-1 (or the pseudogene TRBV3-2) to TRBJ2-2, with 7 nucleotides matching TRBD2. The germline gives CDR1 LGHDT, CDR2 YNNKEL (reference sequence). The trim removed 4 bases at V and 6 bases at J, leaving 5 bases unmatched. This CDR3 comprises 14 residues.

The V and J genes are TRBV19 and TRBJ2-7; D unclear. Germline assignment: CDR1 LNHDA and CDR2 SQIVND (reference sequence). Trimming took 5 bases from V and 7 from J, leaving 15 bases between them. The CDR3 is 13 amino acids. The chain's CDR3 is CASSDVGIEEQYF. The DNA of the CDR3 is TGTGCCAGTAGTGACGTGGGCATCGAGGAGCAGTACTTC. The full variable domain, rest sourced from reference TRBV19 and TRBJ2-7, is DGGITQSPKYLFRKEGQNVTLSCEQNLNHDAMYWYRQDPGQGLRLIYYSQIVNDFQKGDIAEGYSVSREKKESFPLTVTSAQKNPTAFYLCASSDVGIEEQYFGPGTRLTVT.

The V call is TRBV29-1, the J call TRBJ2-7, with 9 bases identical to TRBD1. Germline CDR1 SQVTM, CDR2 ANQGSEA. V was pared by 1 base and J by 1 base, with 2 bases of the junction left unmatched. CDR3 length: 14 residues. The CDR3: CSVEAGTGSYEQYF. The DNA of the CDR3 is TGCAGCGTTGAAGCTGGGACAGGGTCCTACGAGCAGTACTTC.

This clone was counted between two and nine times. This chain joins TRBV7-2 and TRBJ2-7, with D perhaps TRBD2 (6 bases). The CDR3 length is 14 residues. Trimming removed 5 bases at V and 0 bases at J, with 11 bases between. Germline V gives CDR1 SGHTA, CDR2 FQGNSA. As DNA, the CDR3 is TGTGCCAGCAGCCTTAGCGGAAGCTCCTACGAGCAGTACTTC. This codes for CASSLSGSSYEQYF.

This sequence joins TRBV2 and TRBJ1-1, with TRBD1 as a possible D gene (5 bases). V lost 6 bases and J lost 3, with 17 bases in between. In germline, CDR1 is SNHLY, CDR2 FYNNEI. The CDR3 spans 15 residues. The CDR3 protein is CASRPGQGWDTEAFF. The DNA of the CDR3 is TGTGCCAGCAGACCGGGTCAGGGCTGGGACACTGAAGCTTTCTTT.

The chain joins TRBV6-1 to TRBJ1-3, with D hard to call. V dropped 3 bases and J dropped 1 base, with 7 bases sitting between them. Germline V gene data show CDR1 as MNHNS and CDR2 as SASEGT. This CDR3 has 14 amino acids. CDR3 residues: CASSETVSGNTIYF. CDR3 DNA: TGTGCCAGCAGTGAGACTGTATCTGGAAACACCATATATTTT.

The chain has TRBV30 and TRBJ1-2, with 7 bases that match TRBD1. Germline V gene data show CDR1 as GTSNPN and CDR2 as SVGIG (reference sequence). The CDR3 is 13 amino acids. Here the CDR3 reads CAGGKDRNYGYTF. CDR3 nucleotide sequence: TGTGCTGGGGGTAAGGACAGGAACTATGGCTACACCTTC.

The V gene is TRBV18, the J gene TRBJ2-2, with TRBD1 as a possible D gene (5 bases). Germline V gene sequence: CDR1 KGHSH, CDR2 LQKENI. CDR3 size: 14 residues. Trimming stripped 2 bases from V and 7 bases from J, with 11 bases between. CDR3 in amino acids: CASSPGAVVGELFF. The CDR3 nucleotides are TGTGCCAGCTCACCAGGGGCCGTCGTCGGGGAGCTGTTTTTT. The full variable domain, completed using reference TRBV18 and TRBJ2-2, is NAGVMQNPRHLVRRRGQEARLRCSPMKGHSHVYWYRQLPEEGLKFMVYLQKENIIDESGMPKERFSAEFPKEGPSILRIQQVVRGDSAAYFCASSPGAVVGELFFGEGSRLTVL.

This chain connects TRBV5-4 to TRBJ1-1; D is perhaps TRBD1 (6 bases). This CDR3 spans 14 amino acids. Trimming pared 5 bases from V and 1 base from J, leaving 12 bases between. Per the germline V gene, CDR1 is SGHNT and CDR2 is YYREEE (reference sequence). In nucleotides, the CDR3 is TGTGCCAGCAGTCGTCAGGGGCAGAACACTGAAGCTTTCTTT. It specifies CASSRQGQNTEAFF. The full variable domain, in which reference TRBV5-4 and TRBJ1-1 provide the parts outside the CDR3, is ETGVTQSPTHLIKTRGQQVTLRCSSQSGHNTVSWYQQALGQGPQFIFQYYREEENGRGNFPPRFSGLQFPNYSSELNVNALELDDSALYLCASSRQGQNTEAFFGQGTRLTVV.

This clone was picked up one time. The chain is built from TRBV27 and TRBJ1-2; D possibly corresponds to TRBD1 (6 bases). The CDR3 loop spans 15 amino acids. V shed 4 bases and J shed 10 bases, with 22 bases lying between them. Per the germline V gene, CDR1 is MNHEY and CDR2 is SMNVEV (reference sequence). The CDR3 region is CASSSYSGTSRPYTF. Here the CDR3 DNA reads TGTGCCAGCAGTTCTTACTCCGGGACATCAAGACCCTACACCTTC.

This clone has just one count. This chain joins TRBV5-6 and TRBJ1-1; 9 bases are shared with TRBD1. This CDR3 spans 14 amino acids. V lost 4 bases and J lost 3; bases outside the gene matches: 4. CDR1 and CDR2 from the germline V gene are SGHDT and YYEEEE. Written as DNA, the CDR3 is TGTGCCAGCAGCAGGGGACAGGGTGACACTGAAGCTTTCTTT. Residues: CASSRGQGDTEAFF.